This TCR beta chain derives from a study of regulatory T cells in long-lasting Graves disease. This clonotype was found a few times. The germline V gene encodes CDR1 MNHEY and CDR2 SMNVEV (reference sequence). CDR3 size: 13 residues. The germline V and J ends were trimmed by 8 bases and 5 bases, with 14 bases remaining between them. The time point here: newly diagnosed GD, antithyroid drugs for less than 3 months. The TCR library was made from RNA extracted from PBMCs. Patients came from an endocrinology department in Xi'an, China. Sequencing libraries for TCR beta were prepared with iRepertoire HTBI primers and Arm-PCR of CDR3 regions. In TCRdb, the multiplex PCR reads were re-called with MiXCR into one record per CDR3 protein. The sample carries some 410,000 distinct CDR3 sequences, less than 20% recorded once. The same sample was also studied in work on T cells in Graves' hyperthyroidism and ophthalmopathy. That publication notes: Diagnostic assessment was based on clinical symptoms, serum thyroxine and TRAb, thyroid ultrasound and orbital computed tomography. Researchers ran a first-round RT-PCR on the TCR CDR3 using the HTBI primer set. Ophthalmopathy onset followed model prediction by a median about 6.5 months.

The sequence derives from a woman between 25 and 40 years old with Graves disease. V gene TRBV27 combines with J gene TRBJ2-3; D ambiguous. The sample was peripheral blood mononuclear cells (PBMCs), taken at new diagnosis, from a patient treated with antithyroid drugs. In nucleotides, the CDR3 is TGTGCCAGCTCCGCCGGCCGAAGAGATACGCAGTATTTT. Amino acid sequence: CASSAGRRDTQYF.